These 28 T cell receptor beta chains were sequenced from one sample in a study of blood T cell repertoires in COVID-19. Clones were read by immunoSEQ multiplex PCR, and TCRdb kept only the in-frame ones, dropping some. The table has 190,000 or so clones, 94% seen once. The sequencing input was peripheral blood. The origin of the receptors is a man aged 30 to 45 with COVID-19, enrolled during active disease.

The J gene is TRBJ1-2, the V gene TRBV25-1; 9 bases line up with TRBD1. Trimming took 2 bases from V and 8 from J; bases not matched to a gene: 9. The germline V gene encodes CDR1 MGHDK and CDR2 SYGVNS. The CDR3 covers 15 residues. CDR3: CASSEGAQGAGGYTF. The CDR3, as DNA: TGTGCCAGCAGTGAAGGGGCACAGGGGGCAGGGGGCTACACCTTC.

V and J are TRBV20-1 and TRBJ2-7; 8 bases fit TRBD2. CDR1 and CDR2 from the germline V gene are DFQATT and SNEGSKA (reference sequence). With 3 bases clipped from V and 6 bases from J, the junction kept 10 bases outside the gene matches. There are 14 residues in the CDR3. CDR3 nucleotides: TGCAGTGCTAGTCTCGGACTAGCCACCGTCGAGCAGTACTTC. It encodes CSASLGLATVEQYF.

This chain uses TRBV7-9 with TRBJ1-4; D remains ambiguous. From germline, CDR1 is SEHNR and CDR2 FQNEAQ (reference sequence). V lost 2 bases and J lost 4, with 20 bases in between. The CDR3 is 18 amino acids. CDR3 loop: CASSLFRLRLGRNEKLFF. The CDR3 bases are TGTGCCAGCAGCTTATTTCGTCTAAGGCTGGGCCGTAATGAAAAACTGTTTTTT.

The V and J genes are TRBV7-2 and TRBJ2-7; a weak D match, TRBD2 (5 bases). In germline, CDR1 is SGHTA, CDR2 FQGNSA. V gave up 6 bases and J gave up 4 bases, with 22 bases separating them. The CDR3 has 16 residues. The CDR3 loop is CASSSHHRDRRYEQYF. The CDR3 DNA is TGTGCCAGCAGTTCCCACCACCGGGATCGCCGGTACGAGCAGTACTTC.

This chain connects TRBV25-1 to TRBJ2-7; 8 bases are shared with TRBD1. CDR1 is MGHDK and CDR2 is SYGVNS in the germline V gene. This CDR3 has 16 amino acids. Trimming at V came to 3 bases and at J to 0 bases, leaving 7 bases not matched to a gene. CDR3 region: CASSDPGQGSSYEQYF. The CDR3 region has the DNA TGTGCCAGCAGTGATCCAGGACAGGGAAGCTCCTACGAGCAGTACTTC.

J is TRBJ2-1 and V is TRBV5-1; weak D call: TRBD2 (5 bases). Germline CDR1 SGHRS, CDR2 YFSETQ. Trimming left V 0 bases short and J 0 bases short, with 16 bases between. CDR3 size: 18 residues. The CDR3: CASSLENRGSSSYNEQFF. The CDR3 DNA is TGCGCCAGCAGCTTGGAAAATCGGGGTTCAAGCTCCTACAATGAGCAGTTCTTC. Complete variable domain (other parts from reference TRBV5-1 and TRBJ2-1): KAGVTQTPRYLIKTRGQQVTLSCSPISGHRSVSWYQQTPGQGLQFLFEYFSETQRNKGNFPGRFSGRQFSNSRSEMNVSTLELGDSALYLCASSLENRGSSSYNEQFFGPGTRLTVL.

This chain connects TRBV30 to TRBJ1-5; D gene uncertain. V was trimmed by 3 bases and J by 2 bases, leaving 14 bases between them. The CDR3 totals 15 residues. CDR1 and CDR2 (germline): GTSNPN, SVGIG (reference sequence). The CDR3 DNA sequence: TGTGCCTGGAGAGGCCGCGGAGGTGGCAATCAGCCCCAGCATTTT. Translated, it gives CAWRGRGGGNQPQHF.

The chain carries TRBV4-1 and TRBJ1-1; D might be TRBD1 (5 bases). The V gene's germline CDR1 is MGHRA and CDR2 YSYEKL. This CDR3 contains 14 residues. V was clipped by 4 bases and J by 1 base, with 10 bases between them. The CDR3 bases are TGCGCCAGCAGCCCAGACCAGGGGAACACTGAAGCTTTCTTT. Amino acid sequence: CASSPDQGNTEAFF.

V is TRBV12-3 or TRBV12-4 and J is TRBJ2-1; no reliable D call. V was shortened by 3 bases and J by 9 bases, with 9 bases between the two germline ends. The CDR3 is 12 amino acids. CDR3 nucleotides: TGTGCCAGCAGTTTTGGTAAGAGTGAGCAGTTCTTC. Amino acid sequence: CASSFGKSEQFF.

The rearrangement joins TRBV19 to TRBJ2-1, with 9 bases matching TRBD1. Losses at the gene ends were 5 bases for V and 7 bases for J; bases not matched to a gene: 9. The CDR3 contains 15 residues. Germline V gives CDR1 LNHDA, CDR2 SQIVND (reference sequence). CDR3 amino acids: CASSFQQGAENEQFF. In DNA form, the CDR3 reads TGTGCCAGTAGTTTCCAACAGGGGGCCGAGAATGAGCAGTTCTTC.

The chain joins TRBV19 to TRBJ2-7; TRBD1 is a possible D gene (6 bases). Germline lookup yields CDR1 LNHDA and CDR2 SQIVND (reference sequence). The CDR3 spans 15 residues. V lost 4 bases, J lost 3 bases, and 16 bases lay in between. In DNA, the CDR3 is TGTGCCAGTAGTAAACAATCGGGACACATCTACGAGCAGTACTTC. This encodes CASSKQSGHIYEQYF.

The chain carries TRBV7-6 and TRBJ2-5; 8 bases fit TRBD2. Germline CDR1 SGHVS, CDR2 FNYEAQ. J gave up 4 bases and V 2 bases, and 15 bases lay outside the gene matches. The CDR3 has 18 amino acids. This CDR3 is CASSLWSLGLGGGETQYF. CDR3 in DNA: TGTGCCAGCAGCTTATGGTCGCTGGGACTAGGCGGTGGAGAGACCCAGTACTTC.

The rearrangement links TRBV7-2 to TRBJ2-1; D perhaps matches TRBD1 (7 bases). With 3 bases removed from V and 12 bases from J, the gap between germline ends came to 12 bases. The CDR3 runs 12 residues. CDR1 is SGHTA and CDR2 is FQGNSA in the germline V gene. In DNA form, the CDR3 reads TGTGCCAGCAGCTTGTACCAGGGGGGGCAGTTCTTC. Translating gives CASSLYQGGQFF.

The chain recombines TRBV20-1 with TRBJ2-5, with D perhaps matching TRBD1 (6 bases). Germline CDR1 is DFQATT and CDR2 is SNEGSKA (reference sequence). The CDR3 runs 11 residues. V was pared by 2 bases and J by 9 bases, with 10 bases between. The CDR3: CSARNRDSQYF. CDR3 DNA sequence: TGCAGTGCTAGAAACAGGGATTCCCAGTACTTC.

The CDR3 DNA sequence: TGTGCCAGCAGTCCCGACAGGGGGCTGTATCAGCCCCAGCATTTT. Its protein is CASSPDRGLYQPQHF. The chain carries TRBV28 and TRBJ1-5, with 10 bases fitting TRBD1. J was trimmed by 5 bases and V by 5 bases; bases with no gene match: 6. CDR1 and CDR2 (germline): MDHEN, SYDVKM. The CDR3 is made up of 15 amino acids.

Only one count was recorded for this clone. This rearrangement joins TRBV9 to TRBJ2-7, with 8 bases matching TRBD2. Germline trimming cut 5 bases from V and 0 bases from J; bases unmatched to any gene: 4. The CDR3 runs 14 residues. CDR1 and CDR2 (germline): SGDLS, YYNGEE. For the CDR3, the DNA is TGTGCCAGCAGTCATAGCGGGGACTCCTACGAGCAGTACTTC. It is translated as CASSHSGDSYEQYF.

The chain carries TRBV5-1 and TRBJ2-5; 7 bases match TRBD1. With 3 bases clipped from V and 3 bases from J, the junction kept 5 bases outside the gene matches. The CDR3 runs to 14 residues. CDR1 is SGHRS and CDR2 is YFSETQ in the germline V gene. CDR3 DNA sequence: TGCGCCAGCAGCTACCCAGGGGGAGAAGAGACCCAGTACTTC. This gives the protein CASSYPGGEETQYF.

The rearrangement links TRBV5-1 to TRBJ2-3; 14 bases line up with TRBD2. The CDR3 is 18 amino acids. Trimming removed 0 bases from V and 4 bases from J; junction bases left unmatched: 7. Germline lookup yields CDR1 SGHRS and CDR2 YFSETQ. The CDR3 DNA is TGCGCCAGCAGCTTGGAGACTAGCGGGGGGGCCAGGGCAGATACGCAGTATTTT. Translation: CASSLETSGGARADTQYF.

J is TRBJ1-5 and V is TRBV28; TRBD1 might be the D (6 bases). Trimming took 2 bases from V and 3 from J, leaving 17 bases between them. This CDR3 contains 17 residues. Germline assignment: CDR1 MDHEN and CDR2 SYDVKM. CDR3 amino acids: CASSLSPTGQFNQPQHF. The CDR3 DNA is TGTGCCAGCAGTTTAAGCCCTACAGGACAGTTCAATCAGCCCCAGCATTTT.

The chain joins TRBV3-1 (or the pseudogene TRBV3-2) to TRBJ2-2; TRBD1 matches at 9 bases. V lost 3 bases, J lost 1 base, and 3 bases stayed unmatched. Germline loops: CDR1 LGHDT, CDR2 YNNKEL (reference sequence). This CDR3 region has 16 residues. CDR3 nucleotide sequence: TGTGCCAGCAGCCATAGGGACAGGGTGAACACCGGGGAGCTGTTTTTT. It specifies CASSHRDRVNTGELFF.

V is TRBV2 and J is TRBJ2-5, with a weak D call TRBD2 (5 bases). From germline, CDR1 is SNHLY and CDR2 FYNNEI. The CDR3 loop spans 13 amino acids. Trimming removed 7 bases at V and 0 bases at J, with 9 bases between. The CDR3 sequence: CASKAAYQETQYF. In DNA, the CDR3 is TGTGCCAGCAAAGCGGCGTACCAAGAGACCCAGTACTTC. The whole variable domain, remainder taken from reference TRBV2 and TRBJ2-5, is EPEVTQTPSHQVTQMGQEVILRCVPISNHLYFYWYRQILGQKVEFLVSFYNNEISEKSEIFDDQFSVERPDGSNFTLKIRSTKLEDSAMYFCASKAAYQETQYFGPGTRLLVL.

In this sample, this clone turned up once. CDR3 protein: CASSYPREGNQPQHF. DNA of the CDR3: TGTGCCAGCAGTTACCCCAGGGAGGGCAATCAGCCCCAGCATTTT. This sequence joins TRBV6-6 and TRBJ1-5, with D possibly matching TRBD1 (5 bases). The germline CDR1 and CDR2 sequences are MNHNY and SVGAGI (reference sequence). V was trimmed by 2 bases and J by 2 bases, leaving 10 bases between them. The CDR3 sequence is 15 residues long.

This chain links TRBV5-4 with TRBJ2-1; D unresolved. Germline values: CDR1 SGHNT, CDR2 YYREEE (reference sequence). The CDR3 covers 16 residues. Trimming removed 4 bases from V and 0 bases from J, with 14 bases in between. CDR3 protein: CASSRLTLSSYNEQFF. The CDR3 nucleotides are TGTGCCAGCAGCCGTTTGACACTGAGCTCCTACAATGAGCAGTTCTTC. The full variable domain, with the rest looked up from reference TRBV5-4 and TRBJ2-1, is ETGVTQSPTHLIKTRGQQVTLRCSSQSGHNTVSWYQQALGQGPQFIFQYYREEENGRGNFPPRFSGLQFPNYSSELNVNALELDDSALYLCASSRLTLSSYNEQFFGPGTRLTVL.

The chain uses TRBV27 and TRBJ2-2, with TRBD1 identical over 11 bases. The CDR3 is made up of 17 amino acids. After removal of 5 bases from V and 4 bases from J, the junction contained 9 bases not matched to a gene. Germline CDR1 is MNHEY and CDR2 is SMNVEV (reference sequence). The CDR3 loop reads CASSPAFGTGGTGELFF. Here the CDR3 DNA reads TGTGCCAGCAGTCCCGCCTTCGGGACAGGGGGCACCGGGGAGCTGTTTTTT.

DNA of the CDR3: TGTGCAGTGGGGTCTAGCCCAGATACGCAGTATTTT. Translating gives CAVGSSPDTQYF. V usage is TRBV19 and J usage is TRBJ2-3, with a weak D call TRBD2 (5 bases). In germline, CDR1 is LNHDA, CDR2 SQIVND (reference sequence). The CDR3 runs 12 residues.

CDR3 nucleotides: TGTGCCAGCAGTCGAGACAGGGCTGACACCGGGGAGCTGTTTTTT. This gives the protein CASSRDRADTGELFF. The chain employs TRBV11-3 and TRBJ2-2, with 7 bases aligning to TRBD1. CDR3 length equals 15 residues. Germline V CDR1 and CDR2: SGHNT, YENEEA. The J segment lost 3 bases and the V segment lost 6 bases, leaving 7 bases of the junction unmatched.

The V gene is TRBV5-1, the J gene TRBJ1-4, with 10 bases that match TRBD1. Germline V lookup: CDR1 SGHRS, CDR2 YFSETQ. The trim removed 3 bases at V and 6 bases at J, leaving 8 bases unmatched. The CDR3 runs 16 residues. The chain's CDR3 is CASSSIGGTGDEKLFF. CDR3 in DNA: TGCGCCAGCAGCTCAATAGGGGGGACAGGGGATGAAAAACTGTTTTTT.

This clone was recorded once. The genes are TRBV25-1 and TRBJ2-3; 12 bases line up with TRBD2. This CDR3 comprises 17 residues. Germline V gene lookup returns CDR1 MGHDK and CDR2 SYGVNS. Trimming removed 3 bases from V and 7 bases from J; junction bases left unmatched: 11. The CDR3 loop is CASSDERTSGEHYTQYF. Here the CDR3 DNA reads TGTGCCAGCAGTGACGAACGGACTAGCGGGGAACATTATACGCAGTATTTT.